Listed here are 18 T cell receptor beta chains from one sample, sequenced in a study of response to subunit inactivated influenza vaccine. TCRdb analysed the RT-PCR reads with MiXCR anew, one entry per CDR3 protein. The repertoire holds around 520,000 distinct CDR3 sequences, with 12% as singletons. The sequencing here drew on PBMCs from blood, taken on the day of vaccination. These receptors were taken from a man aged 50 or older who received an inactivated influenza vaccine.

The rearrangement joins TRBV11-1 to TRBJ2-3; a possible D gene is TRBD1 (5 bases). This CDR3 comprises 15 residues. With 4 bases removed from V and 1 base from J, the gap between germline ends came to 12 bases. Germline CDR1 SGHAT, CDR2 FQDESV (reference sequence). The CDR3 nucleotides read TGTGCCAGCAGCTCCGACAGTATTCGCACAGATACGCAGTATTTT. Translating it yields CASSSDSIRTDTQYF.

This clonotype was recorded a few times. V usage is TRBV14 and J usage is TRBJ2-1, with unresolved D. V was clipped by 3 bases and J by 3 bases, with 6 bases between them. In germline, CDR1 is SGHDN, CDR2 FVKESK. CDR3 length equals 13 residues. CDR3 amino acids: CASSQGYYNEQFF. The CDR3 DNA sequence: TGTGCCAGCAGCCAGGGCTACTACAATGAGCAGTTCTTC.

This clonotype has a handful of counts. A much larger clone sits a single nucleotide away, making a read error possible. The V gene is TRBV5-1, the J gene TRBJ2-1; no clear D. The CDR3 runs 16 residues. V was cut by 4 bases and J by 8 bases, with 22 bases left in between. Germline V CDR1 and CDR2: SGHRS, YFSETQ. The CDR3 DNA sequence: TGCGCCAGCAGCCGCCCTATCCTGTACTCTAGGGATGAGCAGTTCTTC. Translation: CASSRPILYSRDEQFF.

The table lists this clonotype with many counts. The CDR3 nucleotides are TGCGCCAGCAGTTCCGGACTAGCGGTCCAAGAGACCCAGTACTTC. The encoded protein is CASSSGLAVQETQYF. The chain couples TRBV5-1 to TRBJ2-5; TRBD2 matches 10 bases. V was clipped by 5 bases and J by 1 base; unmatched bases: 5. CDR3 size: 15 residues. Germline CDR1 is SGHRS and CDR2 is YFSETQ.

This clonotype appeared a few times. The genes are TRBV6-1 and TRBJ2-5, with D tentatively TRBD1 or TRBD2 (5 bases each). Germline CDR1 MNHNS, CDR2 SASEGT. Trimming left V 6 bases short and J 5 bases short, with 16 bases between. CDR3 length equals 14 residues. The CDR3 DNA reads TGTGCCAGCAGACGGGGACCCCTCAGTGAGACCCAGTACTTC. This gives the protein CASRRGPLSETQYF.

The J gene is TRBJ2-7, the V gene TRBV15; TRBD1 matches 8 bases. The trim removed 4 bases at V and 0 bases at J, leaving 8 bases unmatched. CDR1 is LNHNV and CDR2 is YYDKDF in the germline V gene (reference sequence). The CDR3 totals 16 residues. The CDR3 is CATSTLDRASSYEQYF. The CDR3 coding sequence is TGTGCCACCAGCACACTGGACAGGGCTAGCTCCTACGAGCAGTACTTC.

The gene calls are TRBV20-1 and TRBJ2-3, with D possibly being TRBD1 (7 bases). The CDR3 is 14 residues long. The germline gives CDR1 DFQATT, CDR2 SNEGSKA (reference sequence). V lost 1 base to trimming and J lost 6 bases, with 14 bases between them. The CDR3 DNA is TGCAGTGCTAGAGCGAGTCAGGGGGGTGATACGCAGTATTTT. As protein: CSARASQGGDTQYF.

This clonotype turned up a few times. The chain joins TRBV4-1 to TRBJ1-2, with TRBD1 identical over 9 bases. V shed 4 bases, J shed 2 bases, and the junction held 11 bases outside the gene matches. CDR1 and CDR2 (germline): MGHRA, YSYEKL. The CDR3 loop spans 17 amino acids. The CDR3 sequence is CASSPLGTGRANYGYTF. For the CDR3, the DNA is TGCGCCAGCAGCCCTCTTGGGACAGGGCGGGCCAACTATGGCTACACCTTC.

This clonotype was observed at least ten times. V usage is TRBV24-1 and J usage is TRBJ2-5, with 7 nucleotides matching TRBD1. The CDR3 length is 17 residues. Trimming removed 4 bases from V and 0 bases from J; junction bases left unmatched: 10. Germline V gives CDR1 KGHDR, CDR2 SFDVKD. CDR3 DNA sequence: TGTGCCACCAGTGAGACCGGGACAGTTATGTACCAAGAGACCCAGTACTTC. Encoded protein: CATSETGTVMYQETQYF.

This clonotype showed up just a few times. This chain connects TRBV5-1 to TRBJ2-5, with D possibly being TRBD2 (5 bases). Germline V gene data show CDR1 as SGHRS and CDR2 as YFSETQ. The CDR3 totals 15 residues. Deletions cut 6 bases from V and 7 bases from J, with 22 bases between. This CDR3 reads CASTQKRTDFATQYF. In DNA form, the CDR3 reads TGCGCCAGCACGCAAAAACGGACGGACTTCGCGACCCAGTACTTC.

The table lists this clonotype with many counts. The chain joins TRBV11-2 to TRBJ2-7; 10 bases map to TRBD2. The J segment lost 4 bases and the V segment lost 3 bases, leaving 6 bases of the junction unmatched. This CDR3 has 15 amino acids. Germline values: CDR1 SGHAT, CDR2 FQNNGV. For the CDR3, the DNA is TGTGCCAGCAGCTTCTCTAGCGGGAGTAGGTACGAGCAGTACTTC. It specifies CASSFSSGSRYEQYF.

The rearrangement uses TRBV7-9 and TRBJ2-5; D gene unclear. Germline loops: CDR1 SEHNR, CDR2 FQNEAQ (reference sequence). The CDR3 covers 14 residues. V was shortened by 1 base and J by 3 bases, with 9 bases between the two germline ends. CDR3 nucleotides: TGTGCCAGCAGCTTAGAGGCAGCGAAAGAGACCCAGTACTTC. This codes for CASSLEAAKETQYF.

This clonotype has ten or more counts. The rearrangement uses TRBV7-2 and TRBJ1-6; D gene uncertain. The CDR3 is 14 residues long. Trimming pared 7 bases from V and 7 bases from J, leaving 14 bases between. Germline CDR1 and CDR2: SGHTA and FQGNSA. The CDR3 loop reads CASNVSGGNSPLHF. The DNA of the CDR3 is TGTGCCAGCAACGTCAGCGGAGGGAATTCACCCCTCCACTTT.

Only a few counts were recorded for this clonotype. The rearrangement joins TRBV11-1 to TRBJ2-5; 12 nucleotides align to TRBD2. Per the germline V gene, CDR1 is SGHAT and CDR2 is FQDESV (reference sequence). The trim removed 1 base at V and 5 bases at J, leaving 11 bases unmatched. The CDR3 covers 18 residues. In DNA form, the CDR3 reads TGTGCCAGCAGCTTAGTTGCACTAGCGGGAGGAGAGGGGGAGACCCAGTACTTC. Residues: CASSLVALAGGEGETQYF.

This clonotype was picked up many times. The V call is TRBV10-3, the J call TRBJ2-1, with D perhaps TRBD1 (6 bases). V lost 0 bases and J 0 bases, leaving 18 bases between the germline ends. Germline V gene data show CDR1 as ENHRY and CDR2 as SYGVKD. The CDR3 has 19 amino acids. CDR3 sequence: CAISESVRPGASSYNEQFF. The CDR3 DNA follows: TGTGCCATCAGTGAGTCGGTGCGTCCAGGGGCGAGCTCCTACAATGAGCAGTTCTTC.

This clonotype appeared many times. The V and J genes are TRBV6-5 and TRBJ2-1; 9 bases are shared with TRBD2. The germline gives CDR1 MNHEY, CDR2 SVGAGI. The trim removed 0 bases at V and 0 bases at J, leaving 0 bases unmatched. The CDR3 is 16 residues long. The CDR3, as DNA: TGTGCCAGCAGTTACTCGACTAGCGGCTCCTACAATGAGCAGTTCTTC. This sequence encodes CASSYSTSGSYNEQFF.

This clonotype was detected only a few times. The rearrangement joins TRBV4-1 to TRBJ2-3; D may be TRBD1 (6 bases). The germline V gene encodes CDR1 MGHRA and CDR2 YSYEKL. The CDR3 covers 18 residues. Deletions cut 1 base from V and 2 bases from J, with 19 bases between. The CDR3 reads CASSQAALGGRHTDTQYF. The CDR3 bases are TGCGCCAGCAGCCAAGCTGCCCTAGGGGGACGGCACACAGATACGCAGTATTTT.

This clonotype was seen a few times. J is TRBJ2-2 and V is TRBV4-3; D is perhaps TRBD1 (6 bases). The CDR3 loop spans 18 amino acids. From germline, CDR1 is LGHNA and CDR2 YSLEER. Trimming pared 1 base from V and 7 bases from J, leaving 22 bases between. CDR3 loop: CASSQVLLVDRYGGELFF. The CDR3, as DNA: TGCGCCAGCAGCCAAGTGTTATTAGTGGACAGATATGGCGGGGAGCTGTTTTTT.